This T cell receptor (beta chain) is drawn from a study of T cell responses to AZD1222 COVID-19 vaccine. Study background: Doses given second, at about 4 or about 12 weeks, were pooled.

Overall study findings and caveats: Only a handful of AZD1222 recipients, more than five in all, had baseline seropositivity.

With respect to this clone: No antigen is known for it.

The CDR3 covers 13 residues. The V gene's germline CDR1 is LNHDA and CDR2 SQIVND (reference sequence). Trimming left V 5 bases short and J 0 bases short, with 8 bases between. TCRdb's table, derived via immunoSEQ multiplex PCR, lists solely in-frame clones and lacks some. The table records some 140,000 clones, roughly nine tenths of them present only once. The chain joins TRBV19 to TRBJ2-7; TRBD1 is a possible D gene (5 bases). This TCR came from an adult in good health. Here the sequenced sample was peripheral blood, taken on day 0 of AZD1222 vaccination. CDR3 DNA sequence: TGTGCCAGTAGTGGGGCAGGCTCCTACGAGCAGTACTTC. Translated, it gives CASSGAGSYEQYF.